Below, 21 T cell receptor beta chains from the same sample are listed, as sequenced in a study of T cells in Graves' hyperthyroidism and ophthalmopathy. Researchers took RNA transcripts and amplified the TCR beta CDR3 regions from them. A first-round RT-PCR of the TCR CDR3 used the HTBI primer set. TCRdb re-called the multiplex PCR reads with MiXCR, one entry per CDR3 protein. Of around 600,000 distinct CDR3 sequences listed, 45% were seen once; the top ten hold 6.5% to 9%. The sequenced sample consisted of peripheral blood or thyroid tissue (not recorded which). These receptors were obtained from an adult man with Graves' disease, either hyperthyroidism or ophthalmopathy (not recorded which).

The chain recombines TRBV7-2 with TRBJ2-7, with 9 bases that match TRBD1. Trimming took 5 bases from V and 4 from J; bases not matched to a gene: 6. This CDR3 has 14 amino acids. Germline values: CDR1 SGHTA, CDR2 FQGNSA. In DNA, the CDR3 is TGTGCCAGCAGCCGAGGGACAGGGTTGTACGAGCAGTACTTC. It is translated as CASSRGTGLYEQYF.

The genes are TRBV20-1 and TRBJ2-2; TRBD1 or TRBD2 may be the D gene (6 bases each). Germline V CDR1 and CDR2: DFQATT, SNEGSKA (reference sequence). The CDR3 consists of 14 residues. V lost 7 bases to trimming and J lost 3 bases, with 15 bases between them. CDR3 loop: CSGPKGEDTGELFF. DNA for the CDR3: TGCAGTGGGCCGAAGGGGGAGGACACCGGGGAGCTGTTTTTT.

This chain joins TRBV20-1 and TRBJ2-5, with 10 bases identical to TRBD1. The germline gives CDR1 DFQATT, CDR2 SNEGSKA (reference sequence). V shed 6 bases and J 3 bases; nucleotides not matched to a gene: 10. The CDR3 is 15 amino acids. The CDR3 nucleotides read TGCAGTGCCGCAGCCGGGACAGGGGTCGAAGAGACCCAGTACTTC. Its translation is CSAAAGTGVEETQYF.

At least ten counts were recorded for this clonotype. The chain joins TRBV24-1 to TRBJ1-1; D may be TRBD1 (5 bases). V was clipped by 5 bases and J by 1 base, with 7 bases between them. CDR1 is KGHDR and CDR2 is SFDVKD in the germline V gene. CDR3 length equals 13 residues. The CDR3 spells CATSAGENTEAFF. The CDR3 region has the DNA TGTGCCACCAGTGCGGGGGAGAACACTGAAGCTTTCTTT.

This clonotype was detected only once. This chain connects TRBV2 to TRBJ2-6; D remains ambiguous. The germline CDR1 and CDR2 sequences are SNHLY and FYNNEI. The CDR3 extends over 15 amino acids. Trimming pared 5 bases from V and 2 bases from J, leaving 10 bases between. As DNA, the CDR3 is TGTGCCAGCAGTTTCCACCCCCCTGGGGCCAACGTCCTGACTTTC. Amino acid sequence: CASSFHPPGANVLTF.

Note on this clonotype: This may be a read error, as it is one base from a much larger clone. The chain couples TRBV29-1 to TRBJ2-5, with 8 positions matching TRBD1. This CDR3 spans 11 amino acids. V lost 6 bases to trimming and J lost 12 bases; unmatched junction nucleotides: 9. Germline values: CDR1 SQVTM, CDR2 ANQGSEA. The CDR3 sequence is CSVMEGGQEYF. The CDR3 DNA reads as TGCAGCGTGATGGAGGGGGGACAGGAGTACTTC.

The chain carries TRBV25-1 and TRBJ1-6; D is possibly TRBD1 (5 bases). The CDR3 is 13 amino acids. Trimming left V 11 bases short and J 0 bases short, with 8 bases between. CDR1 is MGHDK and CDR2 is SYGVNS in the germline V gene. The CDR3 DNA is TGTGCCCGACAGAGCTCCTATAATTCACCCCTCCACTTT. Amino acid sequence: CARQSSYNSPLHF.

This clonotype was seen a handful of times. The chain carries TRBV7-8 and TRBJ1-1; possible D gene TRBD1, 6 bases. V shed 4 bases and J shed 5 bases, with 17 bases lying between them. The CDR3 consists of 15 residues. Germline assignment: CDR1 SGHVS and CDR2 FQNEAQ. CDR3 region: CASSSEGWGATEAFF. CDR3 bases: TGTGCCAGCAGCTCAGAGGGTTGGGGGGCAACTGAAGCTTTCTTT.

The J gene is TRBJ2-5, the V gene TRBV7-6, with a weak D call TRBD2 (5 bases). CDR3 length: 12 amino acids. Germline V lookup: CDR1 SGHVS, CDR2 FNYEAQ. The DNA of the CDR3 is TGTGCTAGCCCGCGTGGGAGAGAGACCCAGTACTTC. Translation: CASPRGRETQYF.

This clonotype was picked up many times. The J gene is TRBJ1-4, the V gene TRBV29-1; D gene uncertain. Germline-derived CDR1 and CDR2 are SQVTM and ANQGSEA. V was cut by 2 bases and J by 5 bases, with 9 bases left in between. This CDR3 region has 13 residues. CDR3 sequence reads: CSVESGGNEKLFF. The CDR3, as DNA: TGCAGCGTTGAATCGGGTGGGAATGAAAAACTGTTTTTT.

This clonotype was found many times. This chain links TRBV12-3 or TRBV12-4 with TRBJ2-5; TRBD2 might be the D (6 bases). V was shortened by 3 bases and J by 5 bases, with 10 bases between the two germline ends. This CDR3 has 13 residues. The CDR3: CASSFPGEETQYF. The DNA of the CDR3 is TGTGCCAGCAGTTTCCCGGGGGAGGAGACCCAGTACTTC.

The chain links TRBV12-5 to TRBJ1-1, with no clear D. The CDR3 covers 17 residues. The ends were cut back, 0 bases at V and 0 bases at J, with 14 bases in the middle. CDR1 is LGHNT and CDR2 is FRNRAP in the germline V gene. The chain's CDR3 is CASGLVYRVSMNTEAFF. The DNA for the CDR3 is TGTGCTAGTGGTTTGGTTTATCGGGTCAGCATGAACACTGAAGCTTTCTTT.

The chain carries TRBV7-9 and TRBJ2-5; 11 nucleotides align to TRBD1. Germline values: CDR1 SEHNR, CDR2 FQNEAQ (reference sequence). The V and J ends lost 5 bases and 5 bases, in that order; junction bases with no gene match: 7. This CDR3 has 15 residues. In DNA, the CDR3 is TGTGCCAGCAGCCCCCCCGGGACAGGGGGTGAGACCCAGTACTTC. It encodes CASSPPGTGGETQYF.

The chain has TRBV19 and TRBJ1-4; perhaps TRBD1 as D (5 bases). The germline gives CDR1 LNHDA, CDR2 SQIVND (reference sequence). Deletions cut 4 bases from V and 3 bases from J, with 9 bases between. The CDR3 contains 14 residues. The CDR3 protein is CASSKRQPNEKLFF. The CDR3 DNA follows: TGTGCCAGTAGTAAACGACAGCCTAATGAAAAACTGTTTTTT.

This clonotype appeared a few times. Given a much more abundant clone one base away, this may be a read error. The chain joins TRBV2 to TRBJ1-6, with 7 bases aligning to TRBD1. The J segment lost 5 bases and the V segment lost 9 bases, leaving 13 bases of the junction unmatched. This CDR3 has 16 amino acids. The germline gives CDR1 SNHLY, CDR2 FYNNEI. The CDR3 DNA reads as TGTGCCAGTGTTGAGCAGGGGGTAGCGAATAATTCACCCCTCCACTTT. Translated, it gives CASVEQGVANNSPLHF.

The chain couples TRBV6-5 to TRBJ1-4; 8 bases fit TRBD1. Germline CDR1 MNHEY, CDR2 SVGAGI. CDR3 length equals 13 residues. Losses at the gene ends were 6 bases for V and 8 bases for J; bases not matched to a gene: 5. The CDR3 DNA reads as TGTGCCAGCAGAGACAGGGGTTGGGAAAAACTGTTTTTT. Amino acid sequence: CASRDRGWEKLFF.

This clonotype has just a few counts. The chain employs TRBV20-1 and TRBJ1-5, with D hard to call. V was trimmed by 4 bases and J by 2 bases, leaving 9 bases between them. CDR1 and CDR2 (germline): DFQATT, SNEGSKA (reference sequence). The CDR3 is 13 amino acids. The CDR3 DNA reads TGCAGTGCTACTAGGTACGGCAATCAGCCCCAGCATTTT. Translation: CSATRYGNQPQHF.

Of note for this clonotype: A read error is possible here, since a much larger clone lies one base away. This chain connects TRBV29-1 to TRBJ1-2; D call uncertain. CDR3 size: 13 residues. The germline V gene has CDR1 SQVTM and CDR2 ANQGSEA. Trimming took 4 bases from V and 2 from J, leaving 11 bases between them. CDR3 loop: CSVAVTENYGYTF. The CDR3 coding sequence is TGCAGCGTTGCGGTCACGGAGAACTATGGCTACACCTTC.

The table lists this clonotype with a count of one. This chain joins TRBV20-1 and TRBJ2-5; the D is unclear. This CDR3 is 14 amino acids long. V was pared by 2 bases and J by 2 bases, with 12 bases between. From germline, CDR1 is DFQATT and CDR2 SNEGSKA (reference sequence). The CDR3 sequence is CSARPTWAQETQYF. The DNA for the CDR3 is TGCAGTGCTAGACCAACCTGGGCTCAAGAGACCCAGTACTTC.

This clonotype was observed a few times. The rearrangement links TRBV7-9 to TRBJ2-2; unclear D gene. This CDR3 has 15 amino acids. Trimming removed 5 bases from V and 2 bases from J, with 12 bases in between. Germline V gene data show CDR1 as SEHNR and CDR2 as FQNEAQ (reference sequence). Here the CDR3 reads CASSQPDYNTGELFF. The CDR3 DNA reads TGTGCCAGCAGCCAACCAGATTACAACACCGGGGAGCTGTTTTTT.

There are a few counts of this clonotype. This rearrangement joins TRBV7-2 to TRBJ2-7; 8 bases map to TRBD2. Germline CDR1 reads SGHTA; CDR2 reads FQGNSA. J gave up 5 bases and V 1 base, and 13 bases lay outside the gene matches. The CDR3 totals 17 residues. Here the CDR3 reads CASSLDVGGAGADEQYF. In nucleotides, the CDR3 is TGTGCCAGCAGCTTAGATGTAGGAGGAGCGGGAGCCGACGAGCAGTACTTC. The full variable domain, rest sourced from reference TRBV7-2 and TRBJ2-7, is GAGVSQSPSNKVTEKGKDVELRCDPISGHTALYWYRQSLGQGLEFLIYFQGNSAPDKSGLPSDRFSAERTGGSVSTLTIQRTQQEDSAVYLCASSLDVGGAGADEQYFGPGTRLTVT.